The 21 T cell receptor beta chains below come from one sample, sequenced in a study of T cells in Graves' hyperthyroidism and ophthalmopathy. RNA transcripts served as the template for amplifying TCR beta CDR3 regions. HTBI primers drove first-round RT-PCR of the TCR CDR3. TCRdb re-called the multiplex PCR reads with MiXCR, one entry per CDR3 protein. Of over 350,000 distinct CDR3 sequences listed, about 15% were seen once; the top ten hold approximately 13%. Sequenced: blood. These receptors came from a man younger than 30 with Graves' ophthalmopathy.

This chain links TRBV25-1 with TRBJ2-2; perhaps D is TRBD1 or TRBD2 (5 bases each). This CDR3 is built from 15 residues. CDR1 is MGHDK and CDR2 is SYGVNS in the germline V gene. Deletions cut 1 base from V and 4 bases from J, with 10 bases between. The CDR3 nucleotides are TGTGCCAGCAGTGAATGGGCAGGGAGCACCGGGGAGCTGTTTTTT. Translated: CASSEWAGSTGELFF.

This clonotype has more than one count but fewer than ten. CDR3 nucleotides: TGCAGTGCAAGGTCGCCGGGACAGGGGTACAATGAGCAGTTCTTC. This gives the protein CSARSPGQGYNEQFF. V is TRBV20-1 and J is TRBJ2-1; 10 nucleotides agree with TRBD1. Trimming took 6 bases from V and 4 from J; bases not matched to a gene: 9. Germline V CDR1 and CDR2: DFQATT, SNEGSKA (reference sequence). The length of the CDR3 is 15 residues.

This clonotype was detected ten times or more. The CDR3 DNA sequence: TGTGCCAGCTCACCACCGGGAAGTCCCGGCTCCGAGCAGTACTTC. Encoded protein: CASSPPGSPGSEQYF. The chain is built from TRBV18 and TRBJ2-7; D gene ambiguous. This CDR3 contains 15 residues. Germline V CDR1 and CDR2: KGHSH, LQKENI. Trimming removed 0 bases at V and 6 bases at J, with 15 bases between.

This clonotype has at least ten counts. V gene TRBV9 combines with J gene TRBJ2-7, with D possibly TRBD2 on 5 matching bases. Germline CDR1 SGDLS, CDR2 YYNGEE. The ends were cut back, 4 bases at V and 3 bases at J, with 14 bases in the middle. This CDR3 is built from 14 residues. The CDR3 coding sequence is TGTGCCAGCAGCCAAGACCAAGGAGGCTACGAGCAGTACTTC. It yields the protein CASSQDQGGYEQYF.

This clonotype has just a few counts. The genes are TRBV4-2 and TRBJ1-5; D remains ambiguous. With 0 bases removed from V and 6 bases from J, the gap between germline ends came to 9 bases. The CDR3 spans 14 residues. The germline V gene encodes CDR1 LGHNA and CDR2 YNFKEQ. CDR3 loop: CASSQEVPLQPQHF. CDR3 in DNA: TGTGCCAGCAGCCAAGAAGTCCCTCTTCAGCCCCAGCATTTT.

This clonotype was seen a handful of times. V gene TRBV19 combines with J gene TRBJ2-6; D might be TRBD2 (6 bases). Trimming cost V 3 bases and J 2 bases, with 14 bases left between them. Germline V CDR1 and CDR2: LNHDA, SQIVND (reference sequence). The CDR3 runs to 17 residues. The CDR3 DNA follows: TGTGCCAGTAGTATTCCCGGGACTGGGCCTGGGGCCAACGTCCTGACTTTC. This encodes CASSIPGTGPGANVLTF.

This clonotype has at least ten counts. The chain has TRBV15 and TRBJ2-7; TRBD1 is a possible D gene (6 bases). V lost 3 bases, J lost 5 bases, and 17 bases lay in between. Germline V gene sequence: CDR1 LNHNV, CDR2 YYDKDF (reference sequence). CDR3 length equals 15 residues. DNA of the CDR3: TGTGCCACCAGCAGCCGATTAGGGGGTTCGAACGAGCAGTACTTC. This codes for CATSSRLGGSNEQYF. Full variable domain (outside the CDR3, taken from reference TRBV15 and TRBJ2-7): DAMVIQNPRYQVTQFGKPVTLSCSQTLNHNVMYWYQQKSSQAPKLLFHYYDKDFNNEADTPDNFQSRRPNTSFCFLDIRSPGLGDTAMYLCATSSRLGGSNEQYFGPGTRLTVT.

In DNA, the CDR3 is TGCAGCGTTGCCGGGGCCGGGGAGCTGTTTTTT. This sequence encodes CSVAGAGELFF. The V and J genes are TRBV29-1 and TRBJ2-2; perhaps TRBD2 as D (5 bases). Trimming removed 4 bases from V and 6 bases from J, with 6 bases in between. The V gene's germline CDR1 is SQVTM and CDR2 ANQGSEA. The CDR3 is made up of 11 amino acids.

The CDR3 DNA is TGTGCCAGCAGCAGCACGGGGGGTTACTACGAGCAGTACTTC. Amino acids: CASSSTGGYYEQYF. The V gene is TRBV7-9, the J gene TRBJ2-7; 7 bases fit TRBD2. After removal of 5 bases from V and 3 bases from J, the junction contained 7 bases not matched to a gene. The CDR3 sequence is 14 residues long. Germline values: CDR1 SEHNR, CDR2 FQNEAQ (reference sequence).

Ten or more counts support this clonotype. The chain has TRBV9 and TRBJ2-7; tentatively, D is TRBD1 or TRBD2 (5 bases each). Per the germline V gene, CDR1 is SGDLS and CDR2 is YYNGEE. CDR3 length equals 13 residues. V lost 3 bases to trimming and J lost 4 bases, with 11 bases between them. This CDR3 is CASSAGTEYEQYF. CDR3 in DNA: TGTGCCAGCAGCGCCGGGACGGAATACGAGCAGTACTTC.

This clonotype was recorded at least ten times. This rearrangement joins TRBV5-1 to TRBJ1-1; 7 bases align to TRBD1. The trim removed 0 bases at V and 11 bases at J, leaving 4 bases unmatched. CDR3 size: 12 residues. Germline V gene sequence: CDR1 SGHRS, CDR2 YFSETQ. CDR3 nucleotide sequence: TGCGCCAGCAGCTTGGAGACAGGGTCCGCTTTCTTT. This translates into CASSLETGSAFF.

This clonotype showed up just a few times. The rearrangement uses TRBV3-1 and TRBJ2-5; 11 positions match TRBD2. Germline trimming cut 6 bases from V and 5 bases from J; bases unmatched to any gene: 5. CDR1 is LGHDT and CDR2 is YNNKEL in the germline V gene (reference sequence). This CDR3 is built from 14 residues. CDR3 region: CASRFTSGSETQYF. As DNA, the CDR3 is TGTGCCAGCAGGTTTACTAGCGGGAGTGAGACCCAGTACTTC.

In its sample, this clonotype was seen a few times. The junction and the germline gene differ at one end; a read error may be behind it. The chain links TRBV12-3 or TRBV12-4 to TRBJ2-5; TRBD1 matches at 8 bases. The CDR3 loop spans 15 amino acids. CDR3 DNA sequence: TGTGCCAGCGGTTTAGGGGCAGGGGGCAAAGAGACCCAGTACTTC. Residues: CASGLGAGGKETQYF.

In its sample, this clonotype was seen a few times. The chain links TRBV15 to TRBJ1-2, with D maybe TRBD1 (6 bases). Germline V gene data show CDR1 as LNHNV and CDR2 as YYDKDF (reference sequence). The CDR3 spans 15 residues. The V end lost 8 bases, the J end lost 4 bases, and 20 bases lay between the germline ends. CDR3 in DNA: TGTGCCACCTCCCCCAGGGGAACCACACTCTATGGCTACACCTTC. Protein: CATSPRGTTLYGYTF.

This clonotype was recorded many times. CDR3 residues: CASSSRGPRHQPQHF. For the CDR3, the DNA is TGTGCCAGCAGCTCCAGAGGCCCTCGCCATCAGCCCCAGCATTTT. The chain links TRBV7-8 to TRBJ1-5, with D uncertain. This CDR3 comprises 15 residues. Germline CDR1 is SGHVS and CDR2 is FQNEAQ. The V end was cut by 4 bases, the J end by 5 bases, with 15 bases between.

This clonotype was recorded many times. V gene TRBV12-3 or TRBV12-4 combines with J gene TRBJ2-1, with 8 bases aligning to TRBD2. The CDR3 extends over 14 amino acids. The trim removed 2 bases at V and 7 bases at J, leaving 4 bases unmatched. CDR3 protein: CASSLQRESNEQFF. The CDR3 DNA reads as TGTGCCAGCAGTTTACAGCGGGAGTCAAATGAGCAGTTCTTC.

This clonotype was counted many times. The V call is TRBV27, the J call TRBJ1-3, with 11 bases identical to TRBD1. Trimming removed 6 bases from V and 3 bases from J; junction bases left unmatched: 13. CDR1 is MNHEY, CDR2 SMNVEV, per germline (reference sequence). The CDR3 spans 18 residues. The CDR3 DNA sequence: TGTGCCAGCAGGTTACGGACAGGGGGCGATGGGGATGGAAACACCATATATTTT. Translating gives CASRLRTGGDGDGNTIYF.

This clonotype appeared many times. V and J are TRBV10-3 and TRBJ2-5; the match to TRBD2 covers 10 bases. CDR1 ENHRY and CDR2 SYGVKD come from the germline V gene. Trimming removed 4 bases from V and 1 base from J; junction bases left unmatched: 3. CDR3 length: 15 residues. This CDR3 is CAISGSGGPQETQYF. The CDR3 nucleotides are TGTGCCATCAGTGGTAGCGGGGGGCCCCAAGAGACCCAGTACTTC.

The V call is TRBV7-9, the J call TRBJ2-1; no clear D gene. This CDR3 is 14 amino acids long. The V gene lost 5 bases and the J gene lost 5 bases, with 13 bases spanning the gap. CDR1 and CDR2 (germline): SEHNR, FQNEAQ (reference sequence). The CDR3 spells CASSPPGRDNEQFF. The CDR3 nucleotides read TGTGCCAGCAGCCCGCCGGGTCGGGACAATGAGCAGTTCTTC. Supplemented by reference TRBV7-9 and TRBJ2-1, the full variable domain reads DTGVSQNPRHKITKRGQNVTFRCDPISEHNRLYWYRQTLGQGPEFLTYFQNEAQLEKSRLLSDRFSAERPKGSFSTLEIQRTEQGDSAMYLCASSPPGRDNEQFFGPGTRLTVL.

This sequence joins TRBV27 and TRBJ2-3; the D is unclear. The CDR3 length is 15 residues. V was trimmed by 5 bases and J by 1 base, leaving 13 bases between them. CDR1 and CDR2 from the germline V gene are MNHEY and SMNVEV (reference sequence). In nucleotides, the CDR3 is TGTGCCAGCAGTAGAATTTCCCGGGGCACAGATACGCAGTATTTT. Amino acids: CASSRISRGTDTQYF.

This clonotype was detected ten times or more. The rearrangement links TRBV11-1 to TRBJ2-5, with D perhaps TRBD1 (6 bases). Germline values: CDR1 SGHAT, CDR2 FQDESV (reference sequence). The CDR3 is 13 amino acids. V was clipped by 4 bases and J by 3 bases, with 9 bases between them. The CDR3 DNA is TGTGCCAGCAGCTCCGGACAGAAAGAGACCCAGTACTTC. Protein sequence: CASSSGQKETQYF.